This T cell receptor beta chain was recorded in a study of T-cell reconstitution after alpha-beta-depleted transplantation in children. This clonotype has a count of ten or more. A library of TCRbeta sequences, prepared with unique molecular identifiers, was generated. TCRdb passed the PCR reads through MiXCR, listing each CDR3 protein once. The sample lists roughly 610,000 distinct CDR3 sequences; approximately 10% were seen once. J was trimmed by 0 bases and V by 6 bases; bases with no gene match: 19. The CDR3 has 21 amino acids. Germline CDR1 reads MNHEY; CDR2 reads SVGEGT. This sequence joins TRBV6-2 or TRBV6-3 and TRBJ2-1, with TRBD2 matching over 11 bases. This clonotype was sampled from a human donor who donated a stem cell graft to a child with acute myeloid leukemia. The sequencing used PBMCs from the stem cell graft donor, collected from the stem cell graft. CDR3 bases: TGTGCCAGCAGCCGCCCGGTACTAGCGGGAGAGCAGGTTAGCTCCTACAATGAGCAGTTCTTC. Translated: CASSRPVLAGEQVSSYNEQFF.